Presented here are 18 T cell receptor beta chains from one specimen sequenced in a study of T cell repertoires in cytomegalovirus infection. TCRdb re-called the reads through MiXCR, storing one row per CDR3 protein. The data contain hundreds of thousands of distinct CDR3 sequences, approximately 42% of them singletons. Antigens of these TCRs are unknown. The material sequenced was cultured PBMCs, taken from culture after CMV antigen stimulation. These receptors originate from a human donor in good health (CMV status not recorded). Some clones in this sample may be carry-over from other donors' samples.

The chain employs TRBV6-6 and TRBJ2-7; 8 bases are a match to TRBD2. J gave up 4 bases and V 5 bases, and 10 bases lay outside the gene matches. The CDR3 is 15 amino acids. Germline V gives CDR1 MNHNY, CDR2 SVGAGI (reference sequence). The CDR3 DNA follows: TGTGCCAGCAGTGAGGTAGCGGGGAGAGATTACGAGCAGTACTTC. This codes for CASSEVAGRDYEQYF.

The chain couples TRBV27 to TRBJ2-7; 11 bases match TRBD1. Germline CDR1 MNHEY, CDR2 SMNVEV (reference sequence). The CDR3 length is 14 residues. V dropped 9 bases and J dropped 4; count of bases not matched to a gene: 8. The CDR3 DNA follows: TGTGCCAGTGGTGAGGGGACAGGGGGATACGAGCAGTACTTC. As protein: CASGEGTGGYEQYF.

The chain joins TRBV27 to TRBJ2-4, with D possibly TRBD2 on 7 matching bases. This CDR3 has 16 residues. Germline-derived CDR1 and CDR2 are MNHEY and SMNVEV (reference sequence). Deletions cut 0 bases from V and 1 base from J, with 10 bases between. The DNA for the CDR3 is TGTGCCAGCAGTTTATCCGGGGGGCTGGCCAAAAACATTCAGTACTTC. This encodes CASSLSGGLAKNIQYF.

This clonotype showed up just a few times. The rearrangement links TRBV7-2 to TRBJ1-5; 9 bases agree with TRBD1. The CDR3 extends over 13 amino acids. J gave up 6 bases and V 4 bases, and 1 base lay outside the gene matches. Germline CDR1 reads SGHTA; CDR2 reads FQGNSA. The CDR3 DNA reads as TGTGCCAGCAGCTGGACAGGGGTTCAGCCCCAGCATTTT. As protein: CASSWTGVQPQHF.

This rearrangement joins TRBV12-3 or TRBV12-4 to TRBJ2-2; no clear D gene. The ends were cut back, 7 bases at V and 7 bases at J, with 16 bases in the middle. The CDR3 totals 14 residues. The CDR3 loop reads CASKAAPAIGELFF. The CDR3 region has the DNA TGTGCCAGCAAGGCGGCCCCGGCGATCGGGGAGCTGTTTTTT.

The gene calls are TRBV7-6 and TRBJ2-2; D is uncertain. The CDR3 loop spans 14 amino acids. V was cut by 2 bases and J by 7 bases, with 11 bases left in between. Germline CDR1 SGHVS, CDR2 FNYEAQ. The CDR3: CASSLPSSVGELFF. CDR3 in DNA: TGTGCCAGCAGCTTACCCTCATCGGTCGGGGAGCTGTTTTTT.

This chain uses TRBV7-6 with TRBJ2-3, with 8 bases that match TRBD2. CDR1 SGHVS and CDR2 FNYEAQ come from the germline V gene. The CDR3 is 16 amino acids. With V trimmed by 4 bases and J by 1 base, 7 bases remained unmatched. The CDR3, as DNA: TGTGCCAGCAGCTCCACCCCGGGGGGGGGCACAGATACGCAGTATTTT. It encodes CASSSTPGGGTDTQYF. The full variable domain, with the rest looked up from reference TRBV7-6 and TRBJ2-3, is GAGVSQSPRYKVTKRGQDVALRCDPISGHVSLYWYRQALGQGPEFLTYFNYEAQQDKSGLPNDRFSAERPEGSISTLTIQRTEQRDSAMYRCASSSTPGGGTDTQYFGPGTRLTVL.

The chain joins TRBV11-1 to TRBJ2-1; D gene uncertain. CDR3 length: 16 amino acids. Germline V gene lookup returns CDR1 SGHAT and CDR2 FQDESV (reference sequence). Between the trimmed V and J ends, which lost 7 bases and 0 bases, there was a span of 16 bases. CDR3 loop: CASTPGWSNSYNEQFF. CDR3 DNA: TGTGCCAGCACCCCCGGCTGGTCGAACTCCTACAATGAGCAGTTCTTC.

J is TRBJ2-2 and V is TRBV4-3, with D tentatively TRBD2 (5 bases). Germline V CDR1 and CDR2: LGHNA, YSLEER. The CDR3 consists of 15 residues. V was pared by 0 bases and J by 7 bases, with 12 bases between. This chain's CDR3 is CASSQEWLAGGELFF. The CDR3, as DNA: TGCGCCAGCAGCCAAGAGTGGCTAGCTGGCGGGGAGCTGTTTTTT.

In its sample, this clonotype was seen a few times. The rearrangement uses TRBV6-1 and TRBJ2-1; D perhaps matches TRBD2 (6 bases). CDR1 MNHNS and CDR2 SASEGT come from the germline V gene. CDR3 length: 15 residues. V shed 8 bases and J shed 0 bases, with 14 bases lying between them. Here the CDR3 DNA reads TGTGCCAGCGAGAGACGGGAGCACTCCTACAATGAGCAGTTCTTC. Its translation: CASERREHSYNEQFF.

This chain uses TRBV15 with TRBJ1-5; D remains unclear. Germline V gives CDR1 LNHNV, CDR2 YYDKDF (reference sequence). Trimming pared 1 base from V and 4 bases from J, leaving 14 bases between. This CDR3 region has 16 residues. In DNA, the CDR3 is TGTGCCACCAGCAGAGTACGTCACTTACAAAATCAGCCCCAGCATTTT. Its translation: CATSRVRHLQNQPQHF.

This clonotype was counted a few times. The genes are TRBV20-1 and TRBJ1-1; D may be TRBD1 (6 bases). CDR3 length equals 10 residues. V lost 7 bases to trimming and J lost 4 bases, with 7 bases between them. The V gene's germline CDR1 is DFQATT and CDR2 SNEGSKA (reference sequence). The DNA for the CDR3 is TGCAGTGTAGGGGGCACTGAAGCTTTCTTT. Its protein is CSVGGTEAFF.

Only a few counts were recorded for this clonotype. The chain has TRBV12-3 or TRBV12-4 and TRBJ1-5; a possible D gene is TRBD1 (6 bases). Trimming took off 5 bases at V and 6 bases at J, with 14 bases between the two ends. This CDR3 is 14 amino acids long. CDR3 region: CASSRDRFAQPQHF. The DNA of the CDR3 is TGTGCCAGCAGTCGTGACAGGTTTGCTCAGCCCCAGCATTTT.

This chain links TRBV27 with TRBJ2-7; 10 nucleotides agree with TRBD2. With V trimmed by 5 bases and J by 7 bases, 11 bases remained unmatched. The germline CDR1 and CDR2 sequences are MNHEY and SMNVEV (reference sequence). The CDR3 length is 15 residues. CDR3 DNA sequence: TGTGCCAGCAGTCTCCTTGGACTAGCGGTGGGAGAGCAGTACTTC. Translation: CASSLLGLAVGEQYF.

At least ten counts were recorded for this clonotype. The chain couples TRBV5-4 to TRBJ2-5; D unclear. Germline CDR1 and CDR2: SGHNT and YYREEE (reference sequence). V was shortened by 4 bases and J by 1 base, with 11 bases between the two germline ends. This CDR3 region has 14 residues. CDR3 bases: TGTGCCAGCAGCCGTAGAGAGAGCCAAGAGACCCAGTACTTC. Translation gives CASSRRESQETQYF.

This clonotype was picked up a small number of times. This sequence joins TRBV6-1 and TRBJ2-7, with D tentatively TRBD1 or TRBD2 (5 bases each). Germline assignment: CDR1 MNHNS and CDR2 SASEGT. V lost 2 bases to trimming and J lost 2 bases, with 13 bases between them. CDR3 size: 15 residues. The CDR3 region is CASSEYAGTPYEQYF. The CDR3 DNA sequence: TGTGCCAGCAGTGAATATGCAGGGACCCCCTACGAGCAGTACTTC.

This clonotype was detected ten times or more. V and J are TRBV7-6 and TRBJ1-6; D gene uncertain. Germline CDR1 and CDR2: SGHVS and FNYEAQ. There are 15 residues in the CDR3. V lost 2 bases to trimming and J lost 4 bases, with 9 bases between them. The CDR3 region is CASSLRRSYNSPLHF. In DNA form, the CDR3 reads TGTGCCAGCAGCTTAAGACGGAGTTATAATTCACCCCTCCACTTT.

V usage is TRBV20-1 and J usage is TRBJ1-6; 9 bases map to TRBD1. V shed 6 bases and J 2 bases; nucleotides not matched to a gene: 5. Germline V gene sequence: CDR1 DFQATT, CDR2 SNEGSKA (reference sequence). This CDR3 is built from 15 residues. CDR3 coding DNA: TGCAGTGCACGACAGGGGGTCCCCTATAATTCACCCCTCCACTTT. It codes for CSARQGVPYNSPLHF.